Listed below are T cell receptor beta chains from one sample, sequenced in a study of blood T cell repertoires in COVID-19. TCRdb's table, derived via immunoSEQ multiplex PCR, lists solely in-frame clones and lacks some. The repertoire holds some 200,000 clones, with about four fifths as singletons. The sample taken for sequencing was PBMCs or T cells enriched from blood (not recorded which). These receptors came from a woman aged 40 to 50 with acute COVID-19. CDR3s include the opening cysteine and the closing phenylalanine or tryptophan. The order of the fields is D gene, V gene, J gene, clone size, CDR3 DNA, CDR3 protein. A D gene is named only where the DNA matches it firmly. For some rows the clone size is stated as once, few or many, or as a class when expanded; others skip it.

D gene: .; V gene: TRBV11-2; J gene: TRBJ1-2; clone size: .; CDR3 DNA: TGTGCCAGCAGCTTGGACACCTTCTACTATGGCTACACCTTC; CDR3 protein: CASSLDTFYYGYTF
D gene: TRBD1; V gene: TRBV6-5; J gene: TRBJ2-1; clone size: many; CDR3 DNA: TGTGCCAGCAGCCGAGGGACAGGCATTGAGCAGTTCTTC; CDR3 protein: CASSRGTGIEQFF
D gene: TRBD1; V gene: TRBV4-1; J gene: TRBJ1-2; clone size: once; CDR3 DNA: TGCGCCAGCAGCCAAGTTCGTGACAGGGACTATGGCTACACCTTC; CDR3 protein: CASSQVRDRDYGYTF
D gene: TRBD1; V gene: TRBV2; J gene: TRBJ2-3; clone size: once; CDR3 DNA: TGTGCCAGCAGTGTGGACAGGGGGCGCACAGATACGCAGTATTTT; CDR3 protein: CASSVDRGRTDTQYF
D gene: TRBD1; V gene: TRBV5-1; J gene: TRBJ1-1; clone size: once; CDR3 DNA: TGCGCCAGCAGCTTGGACAGGGGGTATAAGGCTTTCTTT; CDR3 protein: CASSLDRGYKAFF
D gene: .; V gene: TRBV24-1; J gene: TRBJ1-1; clone size: few; CDR3 DNA: TGTGCCACCAGGGGGGAGGGTGAAGCTTTCTTT; CDR3 protein: CATRGEGEAFF
D gene: .; V gene: TRBV18; J gene: TRBJ1-1; clone size: .; CDR3 DNA: TGTGCCAGCTCACCACAGGAGACAGGCCTTGAAGCTTTCTTT; CDR3 protein: CASSPQETGLEAFF
D gene: TRBD2; V gene: TRBV11-2; J gene: TRBJ2-5; clone size: .; CDR3 DNA: TGTGCCAGCAGCTTAGCGGGGCGGGGGGAGACCCAGTACTTC; CDR3 protein: CASSLAGRGETQYF
D gene: TRBD2; V gene: TRBV28; J gene: TRBJ2-5; clone size: .; CDR3 DNA: TGTGCCAGCCTCGGGCTAGCGGGAGGTAAGGAGACCCAGTACTTC; CDR3 protein: CASLGLAGGKETQYF
D gene: .; V gene: TRBV18; J gene: TRBJ2-2; clone size: .; CDR3 DNA: TGTGCCAGCTCAGGAGGACTCCTGGCCGGGGAGCTGTTTTTT; CDR3 protein: CASSGGLLAGELFF
D gene: .; V gene: TRBV2; J gene: TRBJ2-2; clone size: .; CDR3 DNA: TGTGCCAGCACCTTTCAGGGGTGGAACACCGGGGAGCTGTTTTTT; CDR3 protein: CASTFQGWNTGELFF
D gene: .; V gene: TRBV23-1; J gene: TRBJ1-2; clone size: .; CDR3 DNA: TGCGCCAGCAGTCAATCACGTACAGGCTACACCTTC; CDR3 protein: CASSQSRTGYTF
D gene: .; V gene: TRBV7-2; J gene: TRBJ1-5; clone size: few; CDR3 DNA: TGTGCCAGCAGCTTAACCAGTAATAGCAATCAGCCCCAGCATTTT; CDR3 protein: CASSLTSNSNQPQHF
D gene: TRBD1; V gene: TRBV30; J gene: TRBJ2-5; clone size: .; CDR3 DNA: TGTGCCTGGAGTGTACAACAGGGGGCCGGAGAGACCCAGTACTTC; CDR3 protein: CAWSVQQGAGETQYF
D gene: .; V gene: TRBV5-1; J gene: TRBJ2-3; clone size: .; CDR3 DNA: TGCGCCAGCAGCTTGGCCGTTGGAGGTGGGGATACGCAGTATTTT; CDR3 protein: CASSLAVGGGDTQYF
D gene: TRBD2; V gene: TRBV5-4; J gene: TRBJ2-1; clone size: .; CDR3 DNA: TGTGCCAGCAGCTTGACTAGCGGAGCCTACAATGAGCAGTTCTTC; CDR3 protein: CASSLTSGAYNEQFF
D gene: TRBD1; V gene: TRBV2; J gene: TRBJ1-2; clone size: .; CDR3 DNA: TGTGCCAGCAGCGGGGACAGCCTTTCTACCTTC; CDR3 protein: CASSGDSLSTF
D gene: .; V gene: TRBV9; J gene: TRBJ1-3; clone size: .; CDR3 DNA: TGTGCCAGCAGCTCTAGCAGGGGTTACTCTGGAAACACCATATATTTT; CDR3 protein: CASSSSRGYSGNTIYF
D gene: .; V gene: TRBV6-1; J gene: TRBJ1-3; clone size: .; CDR3 DNA: TGTGCCAGCAGTGAAACAGGCGGAAACACCATATATTTT; CDR3 protein: CASSETGGNTIYF
D gene: .; V gene: TRBV9; J gene: TRBJ2-3; clone size: .; CDR3 DNA: TGTGCCAGCAGCGTAGATAGTGGCACAGATACGCAGTATTTT; CDR3 protein: CASSVDSGTDTQYF
D gene: .; V gene: TRBV28; J gene: TRBJ2-1; clone size: few; CDR3 DNA: TGTGCCAGCAGTCGGGGAGGGGGCAATGAGCAGTTCTTC; CDR3 protein: CASSRGGGNEQFF
D gene: .; V gene: TRBV27; J gene: TRBJ2-5; clone size: .; CDR3 DNA: TGTGCCAGCAGTTTAAGGGGGTCCTGGGAGACCCAGTACTTC; CDR3 protein: CASSLRGSWETQYF
D gene: .; V gene: TRBV5-6; J gene: TRBJ1-2; clone size: .; CDR3 DNA: TGTGCCAGCAGCCGGGGGACTTCCTTCGGCTACACCTTC; CDR3 protein: CASSRGTSFGYTF